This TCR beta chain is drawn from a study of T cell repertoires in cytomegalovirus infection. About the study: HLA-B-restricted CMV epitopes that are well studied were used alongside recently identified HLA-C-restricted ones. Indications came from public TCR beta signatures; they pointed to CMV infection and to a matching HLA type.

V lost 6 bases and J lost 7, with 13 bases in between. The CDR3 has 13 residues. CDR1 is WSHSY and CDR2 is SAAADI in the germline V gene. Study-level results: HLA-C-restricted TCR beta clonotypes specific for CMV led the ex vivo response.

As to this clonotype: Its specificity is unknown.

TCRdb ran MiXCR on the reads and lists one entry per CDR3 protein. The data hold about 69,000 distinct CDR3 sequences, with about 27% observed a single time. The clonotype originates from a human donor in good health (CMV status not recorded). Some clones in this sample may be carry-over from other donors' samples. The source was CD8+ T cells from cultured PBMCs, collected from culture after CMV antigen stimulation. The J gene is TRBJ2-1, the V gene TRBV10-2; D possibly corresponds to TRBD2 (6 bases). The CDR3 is CASSAGTWNEQFF. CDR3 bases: TGCGCCAGCAGCGCCGGGACTTGGAATGAGCAGTTCTTC.